This T cell receptor beta chain derives from a study of blood T cell repertoires in COVID-19 (dated by TCRdb to 2018 to 2021). About the full investigation: The collaborator samples originated in the United States, Italy and Spain and spanned the acute and convalescent phases of COVID-19. The prospective study material was composed of cDNA or gDNA derived from T cells, B-cell-depleted T cells, or PBMCs. Deeply sampled blood TCRbeta repertoires from subjects exposed to, actively infected with, or recovered from COVID-19 were included in the dataset. The repertoires were made available in a free public database intended to serve as a resource for research on the immune response to SARS-CoV-2. Samples were obtained from the ongoing ImmuneRACE study (first 160 participants) and from 1,000 to 1,500 subjects provided by 6 global collaborators. The sample metadata nearly always contained a de-identified subject ID, COVID-19 status, age in years and sex. HLA class I and class II types, where available, came from metadata supplied by the sample provider rather than from assay-based typing.

The collaborating institutions used their own protocols to collect whole blood in K2EDTA tubes. For TCRbeta analysis, collaborators shipped samples as frozen whole blood, isolated PBMCs, or DNA extracted from either of those sample types. The immunoSEQ Assay, a bias-controlled multiplex PCR, was used to amplify TCRbeta CDR3 regions from genomic DNA. The study's own analysis went as follows. The number of nucleated cells in each sample was estimated by amplification of reference gene primers within the assay. Sequence reads were collapsed and filtered to measure the absolute abundance of every unique TCRbeta CDR3 rearrangement. For each sample, productive Simpson clonality was calculated by taking the square root of Simpson's diversity index across productive rearrangements. TCRdb carries this immuneACCESS record with in-frame sequences only. Its versions omit some clonotypes, under half of them owing to an unresolved V gene in the studies checked, with the rest unexplained. That table furnishes V, J and clone size, whereas the DNA furnished D and trimming. This sample comprises some 150,000 clones, 80% to 85% of them detected only once. The biggest ten clones account for 7.5% to 8.5% of the sample.

Points on this clone: This receptor's antigen is unknown. No base qualities exist here, and no much larger clone lies one base off it.

Findings and caveats that apply to the study as a whole: The quantity of clinical and demographic metadata differed by source and by participant and was supplied without curation.

The CDR3 contains 18 residues, cysteine and phenylalanine counted. Only CDR3 DNA remains: 54 bases, in frame from the first base. CDR1 is given as WSHSY and CDR2 as SAAADI, both from the germline V gene. V is pruned by 0 bases and J by 2 bases, leaving 6 bases of the junction without a gene match. Rearrangement joined TRBV10-2 to TRBJ2-7; 14 central bases correspond to TRBD2. The source is a human donor in a cohort sampled during active COVID-19. Sequencing was performed on peripheral blood. The DNA is TGCGCCAGCAGTGAGTCGGGGACTAGCGGGGGACCCCCCTACGAGCAGTACTTC. Its product reads: CASSESGTSGGPPYEQYF.